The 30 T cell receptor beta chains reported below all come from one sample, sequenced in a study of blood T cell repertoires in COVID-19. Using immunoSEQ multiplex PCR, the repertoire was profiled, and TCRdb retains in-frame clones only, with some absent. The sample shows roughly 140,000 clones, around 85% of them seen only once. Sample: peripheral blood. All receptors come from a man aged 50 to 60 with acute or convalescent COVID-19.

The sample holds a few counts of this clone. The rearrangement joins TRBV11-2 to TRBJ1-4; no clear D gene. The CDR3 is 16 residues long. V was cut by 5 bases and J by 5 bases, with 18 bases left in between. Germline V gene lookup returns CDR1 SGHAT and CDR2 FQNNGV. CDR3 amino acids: CASSLGRRVPNEKLFF. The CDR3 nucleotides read TGTGCCAGCAGCCTTGGGAGAAGGGTCCCCAATGAAAAACTGTTTTTT.

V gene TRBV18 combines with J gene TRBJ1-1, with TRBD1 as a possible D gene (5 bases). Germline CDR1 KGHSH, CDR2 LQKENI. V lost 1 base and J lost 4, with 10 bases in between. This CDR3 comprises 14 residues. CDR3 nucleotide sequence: TGTGCCAGCTCACCACGTGAGCAGGGCACTGAAGCTTTCTTT. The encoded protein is CASSPREQGTEAFF.

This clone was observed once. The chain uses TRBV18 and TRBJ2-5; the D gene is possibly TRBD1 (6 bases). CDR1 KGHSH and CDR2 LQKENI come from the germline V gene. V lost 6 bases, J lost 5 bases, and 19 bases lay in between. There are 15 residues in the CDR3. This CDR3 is CASSPGTPGPETQYF. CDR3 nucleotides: TGTGCCAGCTCCCCCGGGACACCCGGACCGGAGACCCAGTACTTC.

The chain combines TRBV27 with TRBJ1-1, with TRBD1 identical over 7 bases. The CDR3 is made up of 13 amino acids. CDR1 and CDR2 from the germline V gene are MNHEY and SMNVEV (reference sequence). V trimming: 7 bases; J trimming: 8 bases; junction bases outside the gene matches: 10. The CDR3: CASTPRGTVEAFF. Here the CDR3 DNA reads TGTGCCAGCACCCCCAGGGGGACAGTCGAAGCTTTCTTT.

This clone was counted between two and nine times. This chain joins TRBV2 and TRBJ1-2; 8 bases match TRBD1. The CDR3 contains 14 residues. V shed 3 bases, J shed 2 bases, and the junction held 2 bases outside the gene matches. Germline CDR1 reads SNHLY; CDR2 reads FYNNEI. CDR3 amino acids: CASSDWDRNYGYTF. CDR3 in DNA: TGTGCCAGCAGTGACTGGGACAGGAACTATGGCTACACCTTC.

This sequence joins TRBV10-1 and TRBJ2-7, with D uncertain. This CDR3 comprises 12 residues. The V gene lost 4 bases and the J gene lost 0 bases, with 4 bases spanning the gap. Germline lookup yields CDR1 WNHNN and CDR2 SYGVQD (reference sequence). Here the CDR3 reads CASSVSSYEQYF. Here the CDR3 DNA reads TGCGCCAGCAGTGTCTCCTCCTACGAGCAGTACTTC.

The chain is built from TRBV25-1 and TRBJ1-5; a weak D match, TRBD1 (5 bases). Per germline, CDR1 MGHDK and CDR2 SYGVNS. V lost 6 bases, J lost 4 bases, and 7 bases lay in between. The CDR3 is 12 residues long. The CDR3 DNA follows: TGTGCCAGCAGGGGGGGGAATCAGCCCCAGCATTTT. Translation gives CASRGGNQPQHF.

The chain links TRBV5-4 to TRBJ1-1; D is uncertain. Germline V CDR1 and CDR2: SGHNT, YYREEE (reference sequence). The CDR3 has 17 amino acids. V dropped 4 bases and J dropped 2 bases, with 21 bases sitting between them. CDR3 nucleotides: TGTGCCAGCAGCCCCGCCGCGGGAGTTAGGAGAAACACTGAAGCTTTCTTT. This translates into CASSPAAGVRRNTEAFF.

CDR3 bases: TGTGCCAGTAGTATACGAGGTCAACTCTATGGCTACACCTTC. Translation gives CASSIRGQLYGYTF. The rearrangement links TRBV19 to TRBJ1-2; D unclear. Between the trimmed V and J ends, which lost 2 bases and 4 bases, there was a span of 11 bases. This CDR3 is 14 amino acids long. CDR1 is LNHDA and CDR2 is SQIVND in the germline V gene (reference sequence). The variable domain in full, completed from reference TRBV19 and TRBJ1-2, reads DGGITQSPKYLFRKEGQNVTLSCEQNLNHDAMYWYRQDPGQGLRLIYYSQIVNDFQKGDIAEGYSVSREKKESFPLTVTSAQKNPTAFYLCASSIRGQLYGYTFGSGTRLTVV.

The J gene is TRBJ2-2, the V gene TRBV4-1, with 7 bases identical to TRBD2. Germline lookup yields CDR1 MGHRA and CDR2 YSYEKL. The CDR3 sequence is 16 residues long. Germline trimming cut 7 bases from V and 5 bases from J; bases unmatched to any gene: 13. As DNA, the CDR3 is TGCGCCAGCACCCCCCGCGCGGGAGTGTTAACCGGGGAGCTGTTTTTT. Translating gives CASTPRAGVLTGELFF.

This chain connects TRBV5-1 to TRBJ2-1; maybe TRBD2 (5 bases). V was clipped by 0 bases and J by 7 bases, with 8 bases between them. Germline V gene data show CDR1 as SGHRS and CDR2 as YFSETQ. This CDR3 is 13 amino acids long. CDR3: CASSLDGVNEQFF. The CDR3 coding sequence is TGCGCCAGCAGCTTGGACGGGGTAAATGAGCAGTTCTTC.

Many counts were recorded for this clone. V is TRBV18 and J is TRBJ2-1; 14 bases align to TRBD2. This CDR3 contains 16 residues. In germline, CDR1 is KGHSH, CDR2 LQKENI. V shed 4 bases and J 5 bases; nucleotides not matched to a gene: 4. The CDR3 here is CASSRPGLAGDNEQFF. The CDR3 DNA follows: TGTGCCAGCTCACGTCCGGGACTAGCGGGAGACAATGAGCAGTTCTTC.

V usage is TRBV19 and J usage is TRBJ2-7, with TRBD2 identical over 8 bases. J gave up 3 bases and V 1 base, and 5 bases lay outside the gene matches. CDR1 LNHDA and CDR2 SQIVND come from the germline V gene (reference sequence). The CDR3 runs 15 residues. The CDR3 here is CASSIVGGALYEQYF. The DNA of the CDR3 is TGTGCCAGTAGTATAGTCGGGGGGGCACTCTACGAGCAGTACTTC. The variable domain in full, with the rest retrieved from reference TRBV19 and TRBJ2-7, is DGGITQSPKYLFRKEGQNVTLSCEQNLNHDAMYWYRQDPGQGLRLIYYSQIVNDFQKGDIAEGYSVSREKKESFPLTVTSAQKNPTAFYLCASSIVGGALYEQYFGPGTRLTVT.

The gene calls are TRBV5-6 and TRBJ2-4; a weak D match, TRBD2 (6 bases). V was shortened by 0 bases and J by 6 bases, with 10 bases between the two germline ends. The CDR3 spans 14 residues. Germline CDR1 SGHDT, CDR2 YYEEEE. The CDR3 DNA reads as TGTGCCAGCAGCTTGGCCATCGGGGGAAACATTCAGTACTTC. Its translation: CASSLAIGGNIQYF.

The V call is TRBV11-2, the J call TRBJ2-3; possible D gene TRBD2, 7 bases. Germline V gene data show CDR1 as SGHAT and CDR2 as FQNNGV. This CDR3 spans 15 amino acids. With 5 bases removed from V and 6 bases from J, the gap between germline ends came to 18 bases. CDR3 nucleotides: TGTGCCAGCAGCGTTCGAGGGGGGGGGCTGGATACGCAGTATTTT. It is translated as CASSVRGGGLDTQYF.

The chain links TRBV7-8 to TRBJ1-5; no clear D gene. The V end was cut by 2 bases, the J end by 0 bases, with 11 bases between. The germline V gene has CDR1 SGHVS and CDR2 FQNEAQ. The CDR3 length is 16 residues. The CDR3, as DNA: TGTGCCAGCAGCTTAAGCCCAGGAGGTAGCAATCAGCCCCAGCATTTT. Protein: CASSLSPGGSNQPQHF.

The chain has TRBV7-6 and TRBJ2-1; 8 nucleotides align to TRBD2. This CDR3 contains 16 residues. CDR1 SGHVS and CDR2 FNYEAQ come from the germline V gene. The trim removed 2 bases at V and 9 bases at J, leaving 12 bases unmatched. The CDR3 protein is CASSLIILAGGTEQFF. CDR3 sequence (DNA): TGTGCCAGCAGCTTAATTATCCTAGCGGGCGGCACTGAGCAGTTCTTC.

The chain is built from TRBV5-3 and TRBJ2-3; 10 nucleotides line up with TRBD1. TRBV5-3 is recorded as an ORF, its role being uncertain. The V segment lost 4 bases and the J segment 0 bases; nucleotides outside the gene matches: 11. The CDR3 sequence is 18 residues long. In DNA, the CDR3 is TGTGCCAGAAGCCTGACCAACGGGACAGGGGCTAGCACAGATACGCAGTATTTT. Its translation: CARSLTNGTGASTDTQYF.

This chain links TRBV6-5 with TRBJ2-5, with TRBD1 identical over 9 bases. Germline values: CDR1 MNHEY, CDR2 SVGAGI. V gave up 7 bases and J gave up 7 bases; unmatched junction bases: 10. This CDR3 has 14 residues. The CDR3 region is CASIGTGGRRTQYF. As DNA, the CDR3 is TGTGCCAGCATAGGTACAGGGGGCCGGAGGACCCAGTACTTC.

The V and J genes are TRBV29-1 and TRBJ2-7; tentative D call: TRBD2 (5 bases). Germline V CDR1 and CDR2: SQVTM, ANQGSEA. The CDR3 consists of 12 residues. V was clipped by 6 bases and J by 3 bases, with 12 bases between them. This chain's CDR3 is CSVVAGGYEQYF. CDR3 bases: TGCAGCGTCGTAGCAGGAGGCTACGAGCAGTACTTC.

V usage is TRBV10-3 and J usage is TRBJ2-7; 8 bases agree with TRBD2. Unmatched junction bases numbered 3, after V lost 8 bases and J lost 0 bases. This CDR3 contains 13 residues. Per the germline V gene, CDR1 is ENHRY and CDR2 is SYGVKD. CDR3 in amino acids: CAIREGSSYEQYF. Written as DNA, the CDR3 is TGTGCCATCCGGGAGGGTAGCTCCTACGAGCAGTACTTC.

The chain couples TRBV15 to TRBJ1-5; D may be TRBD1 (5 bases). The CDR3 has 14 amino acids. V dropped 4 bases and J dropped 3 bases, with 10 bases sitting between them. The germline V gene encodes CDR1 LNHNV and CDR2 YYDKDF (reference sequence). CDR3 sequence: CATSTRRVNQPQHF. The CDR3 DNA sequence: TGTGCCACCAGCACCCGCAGGGTCAATCAGCCCCAGCATTTT.

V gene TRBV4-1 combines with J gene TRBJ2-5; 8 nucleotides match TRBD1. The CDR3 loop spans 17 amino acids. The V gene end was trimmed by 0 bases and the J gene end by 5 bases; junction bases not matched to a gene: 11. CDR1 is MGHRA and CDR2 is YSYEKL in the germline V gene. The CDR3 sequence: CASSQDQGAGGMETQYF. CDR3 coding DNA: TGCGCCAGCAGCCAAGATCAAGGAGCAGGGGGCATGGAGACCCAGTACTTC.

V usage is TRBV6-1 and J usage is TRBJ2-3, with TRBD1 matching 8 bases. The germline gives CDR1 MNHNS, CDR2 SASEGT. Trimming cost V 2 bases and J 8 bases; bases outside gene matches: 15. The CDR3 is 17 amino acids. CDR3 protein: CASSERGRGQGRGTQYF. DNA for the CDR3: TGTGCCAGCAGTGAAAGAGGACGTGGACAGGGAAGGGGTACGCAGTATTTT.

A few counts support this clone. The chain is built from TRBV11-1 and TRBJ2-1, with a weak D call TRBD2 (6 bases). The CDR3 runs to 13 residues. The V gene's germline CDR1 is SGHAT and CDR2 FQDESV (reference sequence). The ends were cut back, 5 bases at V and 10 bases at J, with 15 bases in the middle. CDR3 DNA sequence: TGTGCCAGCAGCACGACTAGATTCGGCGAGCAGTTCTTC. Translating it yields CASSTTRFGEQFF.

CDR3 bases: TGTGCCAGCAGTTGGGGGGTGGGCAATCAGCCCCAGCATTTT. It translates to CASSWGVGNQPQHF. V usage is TRBV28 and J usage is TRBJ1-5; a possible D gene is TRBD1 (5 bases). Trimming removed 4 bases at V and 2 bases at J, with 9 bases between. Looked up from germline, CDR1 is MDHEN and CDR2 is SYDVKM. The CDR3 length is 14 residues.

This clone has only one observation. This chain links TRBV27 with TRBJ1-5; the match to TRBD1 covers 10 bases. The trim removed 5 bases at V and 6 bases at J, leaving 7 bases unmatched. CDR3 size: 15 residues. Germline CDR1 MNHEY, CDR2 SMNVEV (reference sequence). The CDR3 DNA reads TGTGCCAGCAGTCTCGCGACAGGGGGCACTCAGCCCCAGCATTTT. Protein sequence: CASSLATGGTQPQHF.

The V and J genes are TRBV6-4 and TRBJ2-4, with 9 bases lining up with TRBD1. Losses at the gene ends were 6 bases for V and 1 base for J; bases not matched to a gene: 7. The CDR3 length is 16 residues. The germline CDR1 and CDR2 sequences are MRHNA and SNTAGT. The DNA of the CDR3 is TGTGCCAGCAGCTCCGGACAGGGGTCGGCCAAAAACATTCAGTACTTC. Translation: CASSSGQGSAKNIQYF.

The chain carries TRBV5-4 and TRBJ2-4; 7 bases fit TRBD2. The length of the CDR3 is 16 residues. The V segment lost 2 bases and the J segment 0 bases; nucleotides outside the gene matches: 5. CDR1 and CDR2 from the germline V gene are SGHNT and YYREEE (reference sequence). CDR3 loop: CASSFGLGEAKNIQYF. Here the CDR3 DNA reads TGTGCCAGCAGCTTCGGACTAGGCGAAGCCAAAAACATTCAGTACTTC.

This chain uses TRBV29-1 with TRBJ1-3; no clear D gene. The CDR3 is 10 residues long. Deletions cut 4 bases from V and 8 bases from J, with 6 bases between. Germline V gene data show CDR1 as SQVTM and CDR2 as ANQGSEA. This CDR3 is CSVASDTIYF. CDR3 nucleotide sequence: TGCAGCGTTGCTTCAGACACCATATATTTT.